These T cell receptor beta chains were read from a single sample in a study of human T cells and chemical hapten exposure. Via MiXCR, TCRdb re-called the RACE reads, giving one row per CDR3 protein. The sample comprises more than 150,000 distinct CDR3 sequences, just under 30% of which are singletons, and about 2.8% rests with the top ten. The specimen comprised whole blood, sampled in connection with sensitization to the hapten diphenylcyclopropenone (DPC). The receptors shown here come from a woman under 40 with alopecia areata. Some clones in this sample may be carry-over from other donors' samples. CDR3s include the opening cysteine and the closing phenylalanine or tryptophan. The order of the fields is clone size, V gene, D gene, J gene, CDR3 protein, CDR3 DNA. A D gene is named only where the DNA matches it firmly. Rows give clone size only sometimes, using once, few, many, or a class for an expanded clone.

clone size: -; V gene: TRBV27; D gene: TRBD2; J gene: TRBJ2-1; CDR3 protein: CASRGVSGNNEQFF; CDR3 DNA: TGTGCCAGTCGGGGGGTTAGCGGTAACAATGAGCAGTTCTTC
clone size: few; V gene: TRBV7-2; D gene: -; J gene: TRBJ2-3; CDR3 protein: CASSLGEWGDTQYF; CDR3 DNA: TGTGCCAGCAGCTTAGGGGAGTGGGGAGATACGCAGTATTTT
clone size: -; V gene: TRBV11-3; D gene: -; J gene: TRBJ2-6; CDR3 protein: CASSFGAGANVLTF; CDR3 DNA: TGTGCCAGCAGCTTCGGGGCTGGGGCCAACGTCCTGACTTTC
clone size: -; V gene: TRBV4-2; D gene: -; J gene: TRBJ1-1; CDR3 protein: CASSQAALMNTEAFF; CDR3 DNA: TGTGCCAGCAGCCAAGCTGCGCTTATGAACACTGAAGCTTTCTTT
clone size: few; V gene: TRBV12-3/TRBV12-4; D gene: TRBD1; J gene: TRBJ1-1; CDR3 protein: CASSLPGQKPEAFF; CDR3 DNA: TGTGCCAGCAGTTTGCCGGGACAGAAGCCTGAAGCTTTCTTT
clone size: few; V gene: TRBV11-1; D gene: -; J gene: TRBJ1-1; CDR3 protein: CASSFEGGTEAFF; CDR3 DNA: TGTGCCAGCAGCTTTGAAGGGGGCACTGAAGCTTTCTTT
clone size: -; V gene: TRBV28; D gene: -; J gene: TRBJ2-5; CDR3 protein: CASSHTPGTQYF; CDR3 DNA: TGTGCCAGCAGCCATACACCGGGGACCCAGTACTTC
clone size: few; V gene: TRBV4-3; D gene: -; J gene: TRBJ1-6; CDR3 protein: CASSQSATRPLHF; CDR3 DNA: TGCGCCAGCAGCCAGTCAGCGACGAGGCCCCTCCACTTT
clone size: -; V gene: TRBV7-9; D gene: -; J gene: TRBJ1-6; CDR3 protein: CASSFSEGSPLHF; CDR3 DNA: TGTGCCAGCAGCTTCTCAGAAGGTTCACCCCTCCACTTT
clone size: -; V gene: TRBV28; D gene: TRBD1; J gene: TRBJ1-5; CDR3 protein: CASSENRGEQPQHF; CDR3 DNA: TGTGCCAGCAGTGAAAACAGGGGGGAGCAGCCCCAGCATTTT
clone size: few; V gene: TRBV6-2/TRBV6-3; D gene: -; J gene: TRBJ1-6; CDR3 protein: CASSRTVNSPLHF; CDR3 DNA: TGTGCCAGCTCGCGGACAGTGAATTCACCCCTCCACTTT
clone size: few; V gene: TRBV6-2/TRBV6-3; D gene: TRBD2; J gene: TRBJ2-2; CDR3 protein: CASSQLRLAGTGELFF; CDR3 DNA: TGTGCCAGCAGTCAACTACGACTAGCCGGGACCGGGGAGCTGTTTTTT
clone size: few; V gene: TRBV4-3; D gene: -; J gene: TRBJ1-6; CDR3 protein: CASSQVRRGSNSPLHF; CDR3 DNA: TGCGCCAGCAGCCAAGTGAGAAGGGGGTCTAATTCACCCCTCCACTTT
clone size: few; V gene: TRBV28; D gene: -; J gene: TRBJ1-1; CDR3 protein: CASSVGSLNTEAFF; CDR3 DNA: TGTGCCAGCAGTGTCGGCAGCCTGAACACTGAAGCTTTCTTT
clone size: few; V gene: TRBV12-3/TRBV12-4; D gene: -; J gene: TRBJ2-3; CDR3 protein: CASTLRLVADTQYF; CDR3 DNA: TGTGCCAGCACCCTGCGGCTAGTGGCAGATACGCAGTATTTT
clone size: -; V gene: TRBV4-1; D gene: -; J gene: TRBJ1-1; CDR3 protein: CASSQEGPWNTEAFF; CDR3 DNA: TGCGCCAGCAGCCAAGAGGGACCCTGGAACACTGAAGCTTTCTTT
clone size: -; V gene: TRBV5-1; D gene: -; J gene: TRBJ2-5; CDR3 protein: CASSLVPGIPQETQYF; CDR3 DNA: TGCGCCAGCAGCTTGGTGCCGGGAATCCCCCAAGAGACCCAGTACTTC
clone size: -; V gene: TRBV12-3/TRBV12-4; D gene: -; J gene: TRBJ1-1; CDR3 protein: CASRRDETEAFF; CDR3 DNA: TGTGCCAGCAGGAGGGACGAGACTGAAGCTTTCTTT
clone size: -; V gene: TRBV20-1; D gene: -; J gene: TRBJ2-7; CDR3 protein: CSASGGPQQYF; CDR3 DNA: TGCAGTGCTAGTGGGGGCCCCCAGCAGTACTTC
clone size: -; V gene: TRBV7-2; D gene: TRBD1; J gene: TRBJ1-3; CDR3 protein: CASSFLSGGTSGNTIYF; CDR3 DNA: TGTGCCAGCAGCTTCCTATCAGGGGGCACCTCTGGAAACACCATATATTTT
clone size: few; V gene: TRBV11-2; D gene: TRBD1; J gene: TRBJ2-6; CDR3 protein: CASSLRTGVGANVLTF; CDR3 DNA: TGTGCCAGCAGCCTCCGGACAGGGGTCGGGGCCAACGTCCTGACTTTC
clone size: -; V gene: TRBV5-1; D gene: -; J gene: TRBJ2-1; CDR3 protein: CASSTDLGNEQFF; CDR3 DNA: TGCGCCAGCAGCACGGACCTAGGGAATGAGCAGTTCTTC
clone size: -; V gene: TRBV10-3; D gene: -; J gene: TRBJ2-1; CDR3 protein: CAIMGVNEQFF; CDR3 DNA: TGTGCCATCATGGGGGTGAATGAGCAGTTCTTC
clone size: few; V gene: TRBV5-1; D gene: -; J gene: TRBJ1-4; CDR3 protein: CASSPPDYNEKLFF; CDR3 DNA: TGCGCCAGCAGCCCCCCGGATTATAATGAAAAACTGTTTTTT
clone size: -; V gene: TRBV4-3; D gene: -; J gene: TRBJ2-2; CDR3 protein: CASSQEIPGKTNTGELFF; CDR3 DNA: TGCGCCAGCAGCCAAGAGATACCCGGCAAGACGAACACCGGGGAGCTGTTTTTT
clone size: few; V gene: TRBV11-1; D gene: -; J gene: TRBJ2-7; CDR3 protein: CASSLWGQRDEQYF; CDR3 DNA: TGTGCCAGCAGCTTATGGGGGCAGCGGGACGAGCAGTACTTC
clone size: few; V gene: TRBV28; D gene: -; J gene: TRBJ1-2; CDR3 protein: CASSLGGMNGYTF; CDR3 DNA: TGTGCCAGCAGTTTGGGGGGGATGAATGGCTACACCTTC
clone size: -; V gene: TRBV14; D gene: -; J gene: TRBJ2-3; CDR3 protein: CASSYIRGSDTQYF; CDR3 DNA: TGTGCCAGCAGCTATATCAGGGGATCAGATACGCAGTATTTT
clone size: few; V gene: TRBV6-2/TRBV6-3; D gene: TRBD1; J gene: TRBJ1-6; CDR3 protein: CASRRSGGMDSPLHF; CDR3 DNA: TGTGCCAGCCGGAGGTCAGGGGGCATGGATTCACCCCTCCACTTT